This T cell receptor (beta chain) was identified in a study of cytomegalovirus exposure and HLA in healthy donors. General study points: Cytomegalovirus association was assigned to 170 or so TCR beta chains.

The PCR had 60 Vbeta and 13 Jbeta primers. Sequencing used immunoSEQ multiplex PCR; TCRdb keeps in-frame clones, though not all of them. The table lists tens of thousands of clones. As concerns this clone: Its antigen is undetermined.

The CDR3 is made up of 13 amino acids. Trimming cost V 0 bases and J 7 bases, with 10 bases left between them. Germline CDR1 and CDR2: SGHRS and YFSETQ. The sequence derives from a man aged 25-45 years in good health and CMV-seronegative. Material for sequencing was PBMCs. The genes are TRBV5-1 and TRBJ1-2; D perhaps matches TRBD1 (5 bases). CDR3 protein: CASSLVYGGGYTF. Here the CDR3 DNA reads TGCGCCAGCAGCTTGGTATACGGGGGTGGCTACACCTTC.